This T cell receptor (beta chain) came from a study of shared clonotypes between healthy human individuals (dated by TCRdb to the early 2020s). Background for the entire study: Two women and a few men aged 18 to 49 years were included in the cohort. For each donor, CD4 naive and CD4 memory were each given three plates, CD8 naive was given two plates, and CD8 memory was given one plate. Blood TCR repertoires of five healthy adults were deeply sequenced to estimate repertoire size and the extent of clonotype sharing between individuals. To increase sequencing depth and limit assay-specific biases, different laboratories used diverse techniques to prepare libraries and sequence TCR repertoires. Between about 0.85 and 9.5 billion PBMCs per donor were obtained by leukapheresis. Broad study findings and their caveats: Sampling was limited to blood, and TCR repertoires in tissue likely differ from TCR repertoires in blood. Because the study included only a small number of donors, the genetic and exposure-history diversity represented was limited. Naive subsets generally had larger estimated clonotype richness than memory subsets did. Higher generation probabilities were observed for clonotypes shared by all four sorted-subset donors than for non-shared clonotypes. When a handful of donors were compared, the shared fraction of clonotypes was about 5% for naive CD4, 3% to 4% for naive CD8, 2.3% for memory CD4, and under 0.5% for memory CD8. Rarefaction of sorted-subset datasets indicated incomplete sequencing despite the large sequencing depth. Based on pairwise subsampling, the degree of clonotype sharing among donors was expected to be affected by sequencing depth.

CD8 naive samples were CD45RO-negative cells positively selected for CCR7, giving a CD45RA+CCR7+ population that excluded TemRA cells. The donors were healthy, HIV-negative adults who had no recently reported acute infections or vaccinations. Every donor was a Caucasian adult residing in Nashville, Tennessee, USA. Blood was collected by leukapheresis, and PBMCs were isolated by Ficoll-Histopaque density gradient centrifugation and then cryopreserved in liquid nitrogen vapor phase. Purity and quantity of every magnetically sorted T cell population were checked by analytical flow cytometry. From each sorted fraction, genomic DNA was isolated and quantified by UV absorbance on a Nanodrop 2000c. This clone was detected only once. The antigen it recognizes is unknown. Per-nucleotide qualities are absent, and no much larger clonotype sits a single base away. Other DNA sequences in the same sample also yield this CDR3.

The cysteine opens and the phenylalanine closes a CDR3 of 14 amino acids. The entry retains the CDR3 DNA only, 42 bases that are in frame from base 1. The junction shows trimming of 0 bases on V and 4 bases on J, plus 10 bases between the germline ends. CDR1 SGHRS and CDR2 YFSETQ are derived from the germline V gene. Using the deep immunoSEQ assay, multiplex PCR amplified TCR CDR3 regions from genomic DNA. For each cell subset, the extracted genomic DNA was distributed evenly across all wells of several immunoSEQ 96-well plates, and each plate served as one replicate. For sorted subsets, roughly 0.2 ug genomic DNA, equal to tens of thousands of T cell genomes, was loaded into each replicate PCR. The purified libraries were quantified using a Qubit 3.0 fluorometer, sized with a Bioanalyzer 2100, and then quantified again using the KAPA Library Quantification kit. A separate single-read 150-cycle Illumina NextSeq 550 flow cell was used to sequence each immunoSEQ 96-well plate. In the authors' own workflow: Because the immunoSEQ output held only junctional sequences and lacked quality scores, the filtering could not match the filtering applied to full-length reads. Sequences were annotated with PyIR, a Python wrapper for IgBLAST v1.9, and V/J genes and CDR3 were assigned using IMGT germline references. Any read was removed if the V/J assignment was weak (E-value above 1e-6), the CDR3 was missing, or the read contained stop codons, out-of-frame junctions, or ambiguous translated residues. V3J clonotypes were defined as sequences sharing an identical inferred V gene, J gene, and CDR3 amino acid sequence. Percentage overlap between repertoires was calculated by dividing the number of shared unique clonotypes by the size of the smaller repertoire. Richness of each repertoire was evaluated using RTK rarefaction, the Chao1 estimator, and Recon v2.1 estimates of unobserved clonotypes. Generation probabilities for all TCRbeta clonotypes obtained by the gDNA method from a handful of donors were computed using OLGA. This is the immuneACCESS table as TCRdb keeps it, with only in-frame sequences that have V and J called. A part of the clones is gone; compared with another copy, unresolved V genes explain less than half, and the rest is unexplained. V and J calls and clone size follow that table, whereas D and trimming were derived from the DNA. Across this sample there are under 2,000,000 clones, with about 94% seen only once. In total, the top ten clones hold more than 0.9% of the sample.

Sample: naive CD8+ T cells sorted from blood. Per the publication, the cell subset or site label means: CD45RA+CCR7+. Recombination connected TRBV5-1 to TRBJ2-5; the D gene is perhaps TRBD2, from 5 matching bases. The clonotype was recovered from a man in his late teens or twenties in good health. The CDR3 region reads CASSLGQGGETQYF. The nucleotide sequence is given as TGCGCCAGCAGCTTGGGACAAGGAGGAGAGACCCAGTACTTC.